This paragraph covers one T cell receptor (beta chain) sequence. The antigen it binds to is not known. Per-base qualities were not stored, and no clone one base away is much larger. The entry originates in a study of OX40 agonist ivuxolimab in advanced cancers. Some background on the complete study: The costimulatory receptor OX40 (CD134) was targeted by ivuxolimab, a fully human IgG2 agonistic monoclonal antibody. A male proportion of 82.7% and a mean age of approximately 60 years, ranging from roughly 23 to 85, were recorded for the dose-escalation cohort. Intravenous ivuxolimab was administered to patients every 2 weeks at six dose levels: 0.01, 0.1, 0.3, 1.5, 3 and 10 mg/kg. Of the approximately 53 patients in dose escalation, some 20 had hepatocellular carcinoma, approximately 15 had melanoma, 9 had renal cell carcinoma and 9 had head and neck cancer. The paper reports the monotherapy dose-escalation portion (N of about 56 patients) of the phase I ivuxolimab trial. The purpose of peripheral TCRbeta sequencing was to test whether ivuxolimab changed TCR sequence diversity and led to clonal T-cell expansion. Partial responses were achieved by three dose-escalation patients, of whom one had hepatocellular carcinoma and two had cutaneous melanoma. Prior anti-PD-1, anti-PD-L1 or anti-CTLA-4 therapy was permitted, and checkpoint inhibitors had been received by about two fifths of dose-escalation patients. Beyond this particular receptor, the publication reports: In the 0.1-3.0 mg/kg groups, partial responders had among the lowest normalized peripheral clonal expansion, particularly in CD8+ T cells. After ivuxolimab, CD8+ T cells had more expanded clones than CD4+ T cells on average. At doses from 0.1 to 3.0 mg/kg, clonal expansion was seen in both CD4+ and CD8+ blood T cells between baseline and week 6. Low levels of normalized T-cell clonal expansion were also seen in some patients who did not respond. Which antigens the clonally expanded peripheral T cells were specific for was not determined.

To sequence the TCRbeta CDR3 region, genomic DNA was isolated from the sorted cells. The immunoSEQ Assay was used for sequencing of TCRbeta CDR3 regions. Here the immuneACCESS table is served through TCRdb, limited to in-frame sequences with V and J called. Missing clones are a known gap in these copies; in checked studies unresolved V genes cover under half, and the rest lacks a known reason. The sample profile shows fewer than 95,000 clones; around nine tenths of them were found once. The ten top clones hold 0.4% to 0.55% of the sample. The CDR3 spans 18 residues, from the cysteine through the phenylalanine. Only the CDR3 part of the read is kept: 54 bases, read in frame from the first base. The germline V gene gives CDR1 as SGHNT and CDR2 as YENEEA. V is pruned by 1 base and J by 1 base, leaving 12 bases of the junction without a gene match. The trial excluded patients who had a history of autoimmune disease or who were on systemic immunosuppression. Peripheral blood for TCR sequencing was collected from all dose cohorts at baseline, on cycle 4 day 1, and on cycle 7 day 1. The samples were taken from a phase I, first-in-human, multicenter, open-label dose-escalation trial of ivuxolimab. Adults with locally advanced or metastatic head and neck squamous cell, hepatocellular, melanoma or renal cell carcinoma were enrolled in the trial. Before TCR sequencing, CD4+ and CD8+ T cells were separately sorted from peripheral blood.

The sequence links TRBV11-3 to TRBJ1-2; TRBD1 aligns with 7 central bases. The starting material was CD4+ or CD8+ T cells sorted from blood, obtained in a trial of the OX40 agonist ivuxolimab. This clonotype was obtained from an adult with an advanced solid tumor such as melanoma, head and neck, liver or kidney cancer. The CDR3 region reads CASSLGRISGTDNYGYTF. The sequence in DNA is TGTGCCAGCAGCTTAGGACGGATCAGCGGGACAGATAACTATGGCTACACCTTC.